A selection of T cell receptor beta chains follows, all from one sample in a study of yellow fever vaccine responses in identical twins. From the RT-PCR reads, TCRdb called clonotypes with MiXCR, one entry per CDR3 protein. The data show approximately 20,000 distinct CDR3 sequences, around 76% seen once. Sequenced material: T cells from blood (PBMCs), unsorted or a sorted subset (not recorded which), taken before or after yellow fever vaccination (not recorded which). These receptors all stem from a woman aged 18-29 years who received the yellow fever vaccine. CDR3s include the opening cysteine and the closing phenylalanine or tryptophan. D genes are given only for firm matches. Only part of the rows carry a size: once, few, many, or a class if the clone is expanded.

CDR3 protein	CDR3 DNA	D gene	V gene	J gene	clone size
CASSLNRPQETQYF	TGTGCCAGCAGCCTCAACAGACCCCAAGAGACCCAGTACTTC	-	TRBV3-1	TRBJ2-5	once
CASSGTSGPNEQFF	TGTGCCAGCAGCGGGACTAGCGGACCCAATGAGCAGTTCTTC	TRBD2	TRBV7-6	TRBJ2-1	-
CASSAMTGVGELFF	TGTGCCAGCAGTGCAATGACAGGGGTCGGGGAGCTGTTTTTT	TRBD1	TRBV25-1	TRBJ2-2	-
CASRQSSNQPQHF	TGTGCCAGCAGACAGTCTAGCAATCAGCCCCAGCATTTT	-	TRBV27	TRBJ1-5	-
CASRTGGGGQPQHF	TGTGCCAGCAGGACGGGGGGGGGAGGTCAGCCCCAGCATTTT	-	TRBV28	TRBJ1-5	-
CASSLGTSGGNTGELFF	TGTGCCAGCAGCCTCGGGACTAGCGGGGGAAACACCGGGGAGCTGTTTTTT	TRBD2	TRBV3-1	TRBJ2-2	once
CASSERRVEVGELFF	TGTGCCAGCAGTGAGCGCAGGGTGGAGGTCGGGGAGCTGTTTTTT	-	TRBV2	TRBJ2-2	-
CASSPGTSGSTDTQYF	TGCGCCAGCAGCCCAGGGACTAGCGGCAGCACAGATACGCAGTATTTT	TRBD2	TRBV4-1	TRBJ2-3	few
CAGSGVSGELFF	TGTGCTGGTAGCGGGGTTTCCGGGGAGCTGTTTTTT	TRBD2	TRBV7-7	TRBJ2-2	few
CASSLDQYQETQYF	TGTGCCAGCAGCTTAGACCAGTACCAAGAGACCCAGTACTTC	-	TRBV11-1	TRBJ2-5	-
CASSDSRHQPQHF	TGTGCCAGCAGTGATTCACGCCATCAGCCCCAGCATTTT	-	TRBV6-4	TRBJ1-5	-
CASSELAGNTDTQYF	TGCGCCAGCAGTGAACTAGCGGGGAACACAGATACGCAGTATTTT	TRBD2	TRBV10-1	TRBJ2-3	-
CASSLFGTGLNTEAFF	TGCGCCAGCAGCTTGTTTGGGACAGGGTTGAACACTGAAGCTTTCTTT	TRBD1	TRBV5-1	TRBJ1-1	few
CSGQILSTDTQYF	TGCAGTGGGCAGATCCTTAGCACAGATACGCAGTATTTT	-	TRBV20-1	TRBJ2-3	few
CASTFGGPTEAFF	TGTGCCAGCACCTTCGGGGGTCCCACTGAAGCTTTCTTT	-	TRBV11-1	TRBJ1-1	few
CASSPSSYNSPLHF	TGTGCCAGCAGCCCCAGCTCCTATAATTCACCCCTCCACTTT	-	TRBV7-6	TRBJ1-6	-
CASSLATGPQNTEAFF	TGTGCCAGCAGCTTAGCGACGGGCCCCCAGAACACTGAAGCTTTCTTT	-	TRBV7-6	TRBJ1-1	-
CAISESGGLGETQYF	TGTGCCATCAGTGAGTCTGGAGGGTTGGGAGAGACCCAGTACTTC	-	TRBV10-3	TRBJ2-5	-
CASSPPLTGTEAFF	TGTGCCAGCTCACCACCCCTCACGGGCACTGAAGCTTTCTTT	-	TRBV18	TRBJ1-1	-
CASSQTPSGTSNQPQHF	TGCGCCAGCAGCCAAACCCCTTCTGGGACAAGCAATCAGCCCCAGCATTTT	-	TRBV4-1	TRBJ1-5	-
CASSSRGEQYF	TGTGCCAGCAGCTCCAGGGGCGAGCAGTACTTC	-	TRBV5-4	TRBJ2-7	-
CSAGPRETQYF	TGCAGTGCGGGTCCCAGGGAGACCCAGTACTTC	-	TRBV20-1	TRBJ2-5	-
CATSDLYGEQFF	TGTGCCACCAGTGATTTATATGGTGAGCAGTTCTTC	-	TRBV24-1	TRBJ2-1	few
CASYSLIQRYSNQPQHF	TGTGCCAGCTACAGTTTAATCCAGCGTTATAGCAATCAGCCCCAGCATTTT	-	TRBV28	TRBJ1-5	-
CATSDSIQDVGKNIQYF	TGTGCCACCAGTGATTCCATACAGGATGTGGGCAAAAACATTCAGTACTTC	-	TRBV24-1	TRBJ2-4	few
CASSHRQGVETQYF	TGTGCCAGCAGCCACCGGCAGGGAGTCGAGACCCAGTACTTC	-	TRBV4-2	TRBJ2-5	-
CASTRPSIETQYF	TGTGCCAGCACTCGACCCTCTATTGAGACCCAGTACTTC	-	TRBV11-3	TRBJ2-5	-
CATSDFWEAGRTDTQYF	TGTGCCACCAGTGATTTTTGGGAGGCGGGACGGACAGATACGCAGTATTTT	-	TRBV24-1	TRBJ2-3	few
CASRPMTAESDTQYF	TGTGCCAGCAGACCTATGACAGCGGAATCAGATACGCAGTATTTT	-	TRBV7-2	TRBJ2-3	-
CASSAGTGRKDEKLFF	TGTGCCAGCAGCGCCGGGACAGGGAGAAAAGATGAAAAACTGTTTTTT	TRBD1	TRBV9	TRBJ1-4	-
CASSDRGHTGELFF	TGTGCCAGCTCTGACAGGGGGCACACCGGGGAGCTGTTTTTT	TRBD1	TRBV6-4	TRBJ2-2	-
CAISESEKGVRTQYF	TGTGCCATCAGTGAGTCGGAAAAAGGGGTTAGAACGCAGTATTTT	-	TRBV10-3	TRBJ2-3	-
CASSDRRGGTGGYQPQHF	TGCGCCAGCAGTGATCGTCGGGGGGGGACAGGGGGTTATCAGCCCCAGCATTTT	TRBD1	TRBV10-2	TRBJ1-5	-
CASSVRQGSGETQYF	TGTGCCAGCAGCGTAAGACAGGGAAGCGGGGAGACCCAGTACTTC	-	TRBV9	TRBJ2-5	-
CSARSTSGLYSNQPQHF	TGCAGTGCTAGATCAACCTCAGGGCTTTATAGCAATCAGCCCCAGCATTTT	-	TRBV20-1	TRBJ1-5	-
CSAPTMGASPPRAQYF	TGCAGTGCCCCTACGATGGGGGCCTCTCCTCCTCGGGCCCAGTACTTC	-	TRBV20-1	TRBJ2-5	-
CASSTGILSGANVLTF	TGTGCCAGCAGTACAGGGATCCTATCTGGGGCCAACGTCCTGACTTTC	-	TRBV12-3/TRBV12-4	TRBJ2-6	-
CASSGGPNANYGYTF	TGTGCCAGCAGTGGGGGGCCCAATGCTAACTATGGCTACACCTTC	-	TRBV2	TRBJ1-2	-
CASSQIPGTGRTGYTF	TGTGCCAGCAGTCAGATACCCGGGACAGGGAGGACTGGCTACACCTTC	TRBD1	TRBV12-3/TRBV12-4	TRBJ1-2	-
CASSQGSQLELQETQYF	TGTGCCAGCAGCCAAGGTTCCCAACTAGAGCTCCAAGAGACCCAGTACTTC	-	TRBV3-1	TRBJ2-5	-
CASSQLDRAGAEAFF	TGTGCCAGCAGCCAACTGGACAGGGCGGGCGCTGAAGCTTTCTTT	TRBD1	TRBV14	TRBJ1-1	few
CASSPRPGSAKNIQYF	TGTGCCAGCTCACCTCGCCCAGGATCGGCCAAAAACATTCAGTACTTC	-	TRBV18	TRBJ2-4	few
CASSSIAGSSYNEQFF	TGTGCCAGCAGTTCTATAGCGGGCTCGAGCTACAATGAGCAGTTCTTC	TRBD2	TRBV11-3	TRBJ2-1	-
CASSLASPVWDTQYF	TGTGCCAGCAGCTTAGCGTCCCCAGTCTGGGATACGCAGTATTTT	-	TRBV7-9	TRBJ2-3	few
CSVEEGAKTNEQFF	TGCAGCGTTGAAGAGGGGGCCAAGACGAATGAGCAGTTCTTC	-	TRBV29-1	TRBJ2-1	-
CASSPEPSGGATDTQYF	TGTGCCAGCAGCCCGGAACCTAGCGGGGGTGCCACAGATACGCAGTATTTT	TRBD2	TRBV4-2	TRBJ2-3	-
CASSSGTGGMDEQFF	TGTGCCAGCAGCTCCGGGACAGGGGGTATGGATGAGCAGTTCTTC	TRBD1	TRBV7-1	TRBJ2-1	-
CASSPGIQETQYF	TGTGCCAGCTCACCAGGGATCCAAGAGACCCAGTACTTC	-	TRBV18	TRBJ2-5	-
CASSEAGSSSYNEQFF	TGTGCCAGCAGTGAAGCAGGCTCTAGCTCCTACAATGAGCAGTTCTTC	-	TRBV2	TRBJ2-1	few
CASSFLGTGLRETQYF	TGTGCCAGCAGCTTCCTAGGGACAGGGCTCAGGGAGACCCAGTACTTC	TRBD1	TRBV11-3	TRBJ2-5	-
CASRLGQVPNEKLFF	TGTGCCAGTAGATTGGGTCAGGTCCCGAATGAAAAACTGTTTTTT	-	TRBV19	TRBJ1-4	-
CASSLKGSGAVTEAFF	TGTGCCAGCAGCTTAAAGGGCTCAGGGGCGGTCACTGAAGCTTTCTTT	-	TRBV11-1	TRBJ1-1	few
CASSGPGLANNEQFF	TGCGCCAGCAGCGGACCGGGACTAGCGAACAATGAGCAGTTCTTC	TRBD2	TRBV5-1	TRBJ2-1	once